A single T cell receptor (beta chain) is shown here with its context. The antigen it binds to is not known. Base qualities are not provided; no much larger clone lies one nucleotide away. Enrolling through a virtual design, the prospective study's participants ranged in age from roughly 18 to 95 years and lived across 24 United States geographic areas. In the prospective study, cohorts were assigned on the basis of participant-reported clinical history obtained from a screening survey and a study questionnaire. Exposed participants had been in contact with someone with a PCR-confirmed or clinician-diagnosed COVID-19 case within 2 weeks of study entry. In the prospective study, whole blood, serum and a nasopharyngeal or oropharyngeal swab were collected from each participant by mobile phlebotomists. Additional blood draws and questionnaires over an approximately two-month period could optionally be provided by prospective study participants. Before DNA extraction, blood samples from the prospective study were shipped at room temperature or frozen.

From the cysteine through the phenylalanine, the CDR3 covers 12 amino acids. The CDR3 DNA has 36 bases and is translated from base 1. The V end loses 0 bases and the J end loses 10 bases, and a stretch of 9 bases separates them. Per the germline V gene (reference sequence), LGHDT is the CDR1 and YNNKEL is the CDR2. These data belong to a study of blood T cell repertoires in COVID-19 (dated by TCRdb to 2020 to 2022). About the investigation overall: The collaborator samples originated in the United States, Italy and Spain and spanned the acute and convalescent phases of COVID-19. The material from the prospective study consisted of cDNA or gDNA derived from T cells, B-cell-depleted T cells, or PBMCs. Subjects who had been exposed to COVID-19, were actively infected with it, or had recovered from it provided the deeply sampled blood TCRbeta repertoires that made up the dataset. The repertoires were released in a freely available public database intended as a resource for research on the immune response to SARS-CoV-2. Samples came from the ongoing ImmuneRACE study (first 160 participants) plus 1,254 subjects from 6 global collaborators. The sample metadata nearly always contained a de-identified subject ID, COVID-19 status, age in years and sex. Where available, HLA class I and class II types were obtained from metadata supplied by the sample provider rather than from assay-based typing. General study outcomes and caveats: Clinical and demographic metadata were provided uncurated, with the amount varying by source and participant.

TCRbeta CDR3 regions were amplified from genomic DNA using the immunoSEQ Assay, a bias-controlled multiplex PCR. On the authors' methods: The number of nucleated cells in each sample was estimated by amplification of reference gene primers within the assay. To quantify the absolute abundance of each unique TCRbeta CDR3 rearrangement, sequence reads were collapsed and filtered. For each sample, productive Simpson clonality was calculated as the square root of Simpson's diversity index over productive rearrangements. What TCRdb holds here is the immuneACCESS table cut down to in-frame rearrangements. Part of the clones is not present; checked against another copy, under half of the missing clones reflect an unresolved V gene, and the others are unexplained. V, J and clone size derive from that table, while D and trimming were established from the DNA sequence. Counted in this sample were 60,000 to 75,000 clones; roughly 70% of them appeared once. The ten largest clonotypes hold approximately 51% of the sample.

The chain was built from TRBV3-1 (or the pseudogene TRBV3-2) and TRBJ1-1; D gene: possibly TRBD1, on 6 matching bases. The sequencing sample was made of PBMCs or T cells enriched from blood (not recorded which). This clonotype was sampled from a woman aged 55-75 years who had been exposed to COVID-19. Here is the DNA: TGTGCCAGCAGCCAAGATTTGGGGGCAGCTTTCTTT. This encodes CASSQDLGAAFF.